The 28 T cell receptor beta chains below were found in one sample sequenced in a study of blood T cells in healthy people across ages. With a J-beta primer mix and a sample-barcoded 5' primer, a second PCR ran about 7 to 12 cycles. TCRdb re-called the 5' RACE reads with MiXCR, one entry per CDR3 protein. The data hold over 1,500,000 distinct CDR3 sequences, with around 42% observed a single time. The sample taken for sequencing was blood. These receptors all come from a human donor in good health.

This clonotype was detected a few times. V usage is TRBV20-1 and J usage is TRBJ1-5; TRBD1 agrees at 8 bases. The V and J ends lost 5 bases and 4 bases, in that order; junction bases with no gene match: 10. The CDR3 length is 15 residues. Looked up from germline, CDR1 is DFQATT and CDR2 is SNEGSKA (reference sequence). DNA for the CDR3: TGCAGTGCTGGTGGACAGGGCTCAAATAATCAGCCCCAGCATTTT. Translated, it gives CSAGGQGSNNQPQHF.

This clonotype was observed a few times. The chain links TRBV7-2 to TRBJ2-7; 7 bases fit TRBD1. V lost 5 bases and J lost 2; bases outside the gene matches: 6. The CDR3 loop spans 14 amino acids. The germline gives CDR1 SGHTA, CDR2 FQGNSA. DNA for the CDR3: TGTGCCAGCAGCATAGACAGGGCGGCCTACGAGCAGTACTTC. Encoded protein: CASSIDRAAYEQYF.

Only a few counts were recorded for this clonotype. CDR3 in amino acids: CASSPRETNEKLFF. In DNA form, the CDR3 reads TGTGCCAGCAGCCCGCGGGAAACTAATGAAAAACTGTTTTTT. The V and J genes are TRBV7-9 and TRBJ1-4; D gene unclear. Per the germline V gene, CDR1 is SEHNR and CDR2 is FQNEAQ (reference sequence). The CDR3 sequence is 14 residues long. V gave up 5 bases and J gave up 1 base, with 8 bases separating them.

This clonotype has just a few counts. The V and J genes are TRBV29-1 and TRBJ1-2; possible D gene TRBD1, 5 bases. This CDR3 has 11 amino acids. Germline CDR1 and CDR2: SQVTM and ANQGSEA. V lost 2 bases to trimming and J lost 12 bases, with 13 bases between them. CDR3 sequence (DNA): TGCAGCGTTGAATTCGGGGGTAGCCACACCTTC. Amino acid sequence: CSVEFGGSHTF.

This clonotype was picked up a small number of times. The chain employs TRBV7-3 and TRBJ2-1; 10 bases map to TRBD2. Germline V lookup: CDR1 SGHTA, CDR2 FQGTGA. The length of the CDR3 is 16 residues. Trimming cost V 6 bases and J 0 bases; bases outside gene matches: 5. The CDR3 spells CASRIAGGTSYNEQFF. CDR3 in DNA: TGTGCCAGCAGAATAGCGGGGGGTACCTCCTACAATGAGCAGTTCTTC.

Of note for this clonotype: The junction and the germline gene differ at one end; a read error may be behind it. The rearrangement uses TRBV7-8 and TRBJ2-5; possibly TRBD2 for D (5 bases). Germline lookup yields CDR1 SGHVS and CDR2 FQNEAQ. The CDR3 is 14 amino acids. This CDR3 is CANSLGGRKETQYF. For the CDR3, the DNA is TGTGCCAACAGCTTAGGAGGACGGAAGGAGACCCAGTACTTC. Supplemented by reference TRBV7-8 and TRBJ2-5, the full variable domain reads GAGVSQSPRYKVAKRGQDVALRCDPISGHVSLFWYQQALGQGPEFLTYFQNEAQLDKSGLPSDRFFAERPEGSVSTLKIQRTQQEDSAVYLCANSLGGRKETQYFGPGTRLLVL.

The chain recombines TRBV13 with TRBJ2-1; TRBD2 agrees at 8 bases. The trim removed 3 bases at V and 10 bases at J, leaving 2 bases unmatched. This CDR3 comprises 12 residues. The V gene's germline CDR1 is PRHDT and CDR2 FYEKMQ (reference sequence). As DNA, the CDR3 is TGTGCCAGCAGCTTCGGGACTAGAGAGCAGTTCTTC. Its protein product is CASSFGTREQFF.

The chain recombines TRBV7-9 with TRBJ1-2; the D gene is possibly TRBD1 (6 bases). V was shortened by 1 base and J by 8 bases, with 8 bases between the two germline ends. CDR1 is SEHNR and CDR2 is FQNEAQ in the germline V gene (reference sequence). The length of the CDR3 is 12 residues. For the CDR3, the DNA is TGTGCCAGCAGCTTAGACAGGGAGGGCTACACCTTC. It translates to CASSLDREGYTF.

This clonotype was seen repeatedly, ten times or more. The rearrangement links TRBV7-2 to TRBJ1-2; D gene ambiguous. CDR1 is SGHTA, CDR2 FQGNSA, per germline. The CDR3 extends over 13 amino acids. Trimming took off 1 base at V and 2 bases at J, with 5 bases between the two ends. CDR3: CASSLDTNYGYTF. In DNA form, the CDR3 reads TGTGCCAGCAGCTTAGACACGAACTATGGCTACACCTTC.

This clonotype was detected only a few times. The CDR3 loop is CASSVGTSGMDTQYF. The CDR3 coding sequence is TGTGCCAGCAGCGTAGGGACTAGCGGGATGGATACGCAGTATTTT. The chain carries TRBV9 and TRBJ2-3; 12 nucleotides line up with TRBD2. This CDR3 comprises 15 residues. Trimming cost V 0 bases and J 6 bases; bases outside gene matches: 2. Germline CDR1 reads SGDLS; CDR2 reads YYNGEE. Based on the CDR3 plus reference TRBV9 and TRBJ2-3, the full variable domain is DSGVTQTPKHLITATGQRVTLRCSPRSGDLSVYWYQQSLDQGLQFLIQYYNGEERAKGNILERFSAQQFPDLHSELNLSSLELGDSALYFCASSVGTSGMDTQYFGPGTRLTVL.

This clonotype came up a few times. The CDR3, as DNA: TGCGCCAGCAGTGGACTAGCGGGGGACGAGACCCAGTACTTC. Its translation: CASSGLAGDETQYF. This chain uses TRBV10-2 with TRBJ2-5; 12 positions match TRBD2. The CDR3 contains 14 residues. The germline gives CDR1 WSHSY, CDR2 SAAADI. Trimming removed 4 bases from V and 5 bases from J; junction bases left unmatched: 2.

This clonotype appeared a few times. V usage is TRBV4-1 and J usage is TRBJ2-3; 9 bases match TRBD1. V lost 5 bases, J lost 3 bases, and 9 bases stayed unmatched. The CDR3 is 16 amino acids. Germline lookup yields CDR1 MGHRA and CDR2 YSYEKL. The CDR3: CASSSRQGVVTDTQYF. The CDR3 coding sequence is TGCGCCAGCAGCTCCAGACAGGGGGTGGTAACAGATACGCAGTATTTT.

This sequence joins TRBV7-2 and TRBJ2-1, with 11 positions matching TRBD2. The length of the CDR3 is 17 residues. Per germline, CDR1 SGHTA and CDR2 FQGNSA. The trim removed 4 bases at V and 3 bases at J, leaving 8 bases unmatched. The CDR3 region has the DNA TGTGCCAGCAGCTCCCCCCTAGCGGGGGGAATCTACAATGAGCAGTTCTTC. Amino acid sequence: CASSSPLAGGIYNEQFF.

Comments on this clonotype: One end of the junction is discordant with germline, which a read error may explain. The rearrangement links TRBV20-1 to TRBJ2-3, with D unresolved. Germline V gives CDR1 DFQATT, CDR2 SNEGSKA (reference sequence). This CDR3 contains 15 residues. CDR3 protein: CGAKDLGSPRDTQYF. DNA of the CDR3: TGCGGTGCCAAGGACCTCGGCAGCCCCAGAGATACGCAGTATTTT.

The genes are TRBV6-1 and TRBJ1-5, with 9 bases fitting TRBD1. V was pared by 5 bases and J by 9 bases, with 5 bases of the junction left unmatched. The V gene's germline CDR1 is MNHNS and CDR2 SASEGT. The CDR3 contains 13 residues. The CDR3 sequence is CASSQLDRGPQHF. Here the CDR3 DNA reads TGTGCCAGCAGTCAGCTGGACAGGGGGCCCCAGCATTTT.

The genes are TRBV20-1 and TRBJ2-1; D gene ambiguous. Trimming left V 5 bases short and J 4 bases short, with 15 bases between. Germline assignment: CDR1 DFQATT and CDR2 SNEGSKA (reference sequence). The CDR3 totals 14 residues. CDR3 residues: CSAPIYSVYNEQFF. The CDR3 nucleotides are TGCAGTGCTCCAATATATTCGGTTTACAATGAGCAGTTCTTC.

This clonotype has a handful of counts. The chain couples TRBV27 to TRBJ2-7; D might be TRBD1 (6 bases). In germline, CDR1 is MNHEY, CDR2 SMNVEV (reference sequence). This CDR3 has 14 residues. V lost 7 bases and J lost 6, with 19 bases in between. This CDR3 is CASTPLGQGSEQYF. The CDR3 DNA is TGTGCCAGCACCCCTTTGGGGCAGGGGAGCGAGCAGTACTTC.

V and J are TRBV3-1 and TRBJ2-2; no clear D. The CDR3 runs to 14 residues. Trimming cost V 4 bases and J 5 bases, with 11 bases left between them. The germline gives CDR1 LGHDT, CDR2 YNNKEL (reference sequence). CDR3 loop: CASSPLVGTGELFF. The DNA of the CDR3 is TGTGCCAGCAGCCCCTTGGTCGGGACCGGGGAGCTGTTTTTT. The complete variable domain, with remaining parts taken from reference TRBV3-1 and TRBJ2-2, reads DTAVSQTPKYLVTQMGNDKSIKCEQNLGHDTMYWYKQDSKKFLKIMFSYNNKELIINETVPNRFSPKSPDKAHLNLHINSLELGDSAVYFCASSPLVGTGELFFGEGSRLTVL.

The chain recombines TRBV14 with TRBJ1-4; D uncertain. V shed 3 bases and J shed 8 bases, with 13 bases lying between them. Germline lookup yields CDR1 SGHDN and CDR2 FVKESK. The CDR3 has 14 amino acids. The CDR3 protein is CASSHEARREKLFF. In DNA, the CDR3 is TGTGCCAGCAGCCACGAGGCACGGAGGGAAAAACTGTTTTTT.

This clonotype has a handful of counts. The rearrangement links TRBV5-5 to TRBJ1-6; D possibly corresponds to TRBD1 (5 bases). Germline V gene sequence: CDR1 SGHKS, CDR2 YYEKEE (reference sequence). This CDR3 comprises 15 residues. V lost 0 bases and J 10 bases, leaving 14 bases between the germline ends. CDR3 sequence (DNA): TGTGCCAGCAGCTTGGGCTTAGGGGAAGGCTCACCCCTCCACTTT. It encodes CASSLGLGEGSPLHF. The complete variable domain, with remaining parts taken from reference TRBV5-5 and TRBJ1-6, reads DAGVTQSPTHLIKTRGQQVTLRCSPISGHKSVSWYQQVLGQGPQFIFQYYEKEERGRGNFPDRFSARQFPNYSSELNVNALLLGDSALYLCASSLGLGEGSPLHFGNGTRLTVT.

The rearrangement links TRBV27 to TRBJ1-2; possible D gene TRBD1, 6 bases. V lost 6 bases, J lost 3 bases, and 23 bases lay in between. Germline V gene lookup returns CDR1 MNHEY and CDR2 SMNVEV (reference sequence). The CDR3 has 17 residues. CDR3 residues: CASRASRDKSWDYGYTF. The CDR3 nucleotides read TGTGCCAGCAGGGCTTCACGGGACAAATCCTGGGACTATGGCTACACCTTC.

To note about this clonotype: One end of the junction does not line up with germline, which may come from a read error. This rearrangement joins TRBV24-1 to TRBJ2-4, with 9 bases matching TRBD2. Germline V gene sequence: CDR1 KGHDR, CDR2 SFDVKD. The length of the CDR3 is 20 residues. The CDR3 DNA reads TGTGCCACCAGTGATTTGAGACAGCGGGGGGTTCGATTAGCCAAAAACATTCAGCACTTC. This codes for CATSDLRQRGVRLAKNIQHF.

V and J are TRBV6-1 and TRBJ1-5; weak D call: TRBD1 (5 bases). The V and J ends lost 7 bases and 3 bases respectively, with 19 bases between them. Germline-derived CDR1 and CDR2 are MNHNS and SASEGT. The length of the CDR3 is 16 residues. For the CDR3, the DNA is TGTGCCAGCACTCCCGCGGGGGGACGGCCCAATCAGCCCCAGCATTTT. It is translated as CASTPAGGRPNQPQHF.

This chain uses TRBV29-1 with TRBJ2-5; 8 nucleotides agree with TRBD2. The CDR3 consists of 14 residues. With V trimmed by 3 bases and J by 3 bases, 6 bases remained unmatched. Per the germline V gene, CDR1 is SQVTM and CDR2 is ANQGSEA. The CDR3 DNA is TGCAGCGTTGATATAAGCGGGAGTAAAGAGACCCAGTACTTC. Residues: CSVDISGSKETQYF.

The gene calls are TRBV11-2 and TRBJ2-7, with TRBD2 matching 8 bases. CDR1 is SGHAT and CDR2 is FQNNGV in the germline V gene. V lost 1 base, J lost 4 bases, and 9 bases stayed unmatched. This CDR3 region has 16 residues. The CDR3 here is CASSLGQAGDLYEQYF. CDR3 nucleotides: TGTGCCAGCAGCTTAGGACAAGCGGGGGACTTGTACGAGCAGTACTTC.

This clonotype was picked up a small number of times. The chain links TRBV20-1 to TRBJ1-6, with TRBD1 identical over 8 bases. The CDR3 spans 13 residues. The germline CDR1 and CDR2 sequences are DFQATT and SNEGSKA (reference sequence). Trimming removed 6 bases from V and 9 bases from J; junction bases left unmatched: 7. CDR3 region: CSAQDRASSPLHF. CDR3 sequence (DNA): TGCAGTGCACAGGACAGGGCAAGTTCACCCCTCCACTTT.

This clonotype was detected a few times. The rearrangement uses TRBV7-2 and TRBJ1-2; maybe TRBD1 (5 bases). This CDR3 has 14 amino acids. Between the trimmed V and J ends, which lost 5 bases and 5 bases, there was a span of 15 bases. Germline lookup yields CDR1 SGHTA and CDR2 FQGNSA. The CDR3 region has the DNA TGTGCCAGCAGCAGTTCACAGGTGTTATATGGCTACACCTTC. Its translation is CASSSSQVLYGYTF.

The CDR3 nucleotides read TGCGCCAGCAGCCAACGACTAGCGGGGGGGCTAAACATTCAGTACTTC. This sequence encodes CASSQRLAGGLNIQYF. The J gene is TRBJ2-4, the V gene TRBV4-3; 14 bases agree with TRBD2. V was clipped by 2 bases and J by 6 bases; unmatched bases: 3. The CDR3 is 16 residues long. Germline CDR1 LGHNA, CDR2 YSLEER.